The clone carrying this TCR beta chain was found once. Methods used by the authors: Reference gene primer amplification gave nucleated cell count estimates. Sequencing used immunoSEQ multiplex PCR; TCRdb keeps in-frame clones, though not all of them. The DNA was the basis for D and trimming; V, J and clone size are from that table. The sample carries about 50,000 clones, roughly 87% recorded once. This specimen belongs to a study of blood T cell repertoires in COVID-19. Study in general: The origin of the acute and convalescent COVID-19 samples was the United States, Italy and Spain. T cells, B-cell-depleted T cells, or PBMCs provided the cDNA or gDNA that served as material.

In germline, CDR1 is LGHNA, CDR2 YNFKEQ. Trimming cost V 0 bases and J 6 bases; bases outside gene matches: 5. There are 15 residues in the CDR3. The origin of this receptor is a human donor with active COVID-19. The donor label of this sample is uncertain. Material: peripheral blood. The rearrangement joins TRBV4-2 to TRBJ2-7; 10 positions match TRBD2. In nucleotides, the CDR3 is TGTGCCAGCAGCCAAGATAGCGGGGGGACCCTCGAGCAGTACTTC. It yields the protein CASSQDSGGTLEQYF.